The TCR beta chain described here comes from a study of OX40 agonist ivuxolimab in advanced cancers. On the study more broadly: Across the patients, intravenous ivuxolimab was delivered every 2 weeks at 0.01 to 10 mg/kg.

Some clones are missing from TCRdb's copy, which holds only in-frame ones; the method was immunoSEQ multiplex PCR. The repertoire holds 70,000 to 80,000 clones, with roughly 84% as singletons. With 1 base clipped from V and 8 bases from J, the junction kept 7 bases outside the gene matches. The length of the CDR3 is 16 residues. Germline V CDR1 and CDR2: MRHNA, SNTAGT. The chain recombines TRBV6-4 with TRBJ1-6; 8 bases are a match to TRBD1. The sequence derives from an adult with an advanced solid tumor such as melanoma, head and neck, liver or kidney cancer. The starting material was CD4+ or CD8+ T cells sorted from blood, obtained in a trial of the OX40 agonist ivuxolimab. Here the CDR3 DNA reads TGTGCCAGCAGTGACTGGAAGGACAGGGAGGATTCACCCCTCCACTTT. As protein: CASSDWKDREDSPLHF.